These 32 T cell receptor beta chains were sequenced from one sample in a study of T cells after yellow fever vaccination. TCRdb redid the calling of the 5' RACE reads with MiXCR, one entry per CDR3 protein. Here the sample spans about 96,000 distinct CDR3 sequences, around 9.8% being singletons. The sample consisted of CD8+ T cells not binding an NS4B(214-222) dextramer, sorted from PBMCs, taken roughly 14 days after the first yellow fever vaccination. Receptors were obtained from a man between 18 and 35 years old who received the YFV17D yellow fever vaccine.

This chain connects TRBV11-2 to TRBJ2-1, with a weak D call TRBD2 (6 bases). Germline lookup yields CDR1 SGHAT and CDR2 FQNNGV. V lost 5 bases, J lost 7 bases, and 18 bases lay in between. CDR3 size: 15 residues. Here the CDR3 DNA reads TGTGCCAGCAGCCTAGGGACTGCTCCCGGGAATGAGCAGTTCTTC. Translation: CASSLGTAPGNEQFF.

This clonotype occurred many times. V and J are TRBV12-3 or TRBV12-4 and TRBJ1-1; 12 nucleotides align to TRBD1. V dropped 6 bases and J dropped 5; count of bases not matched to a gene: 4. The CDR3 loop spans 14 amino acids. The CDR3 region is CASSRDRGRTEAFF. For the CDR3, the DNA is TGTGCCAGCAGCCGGGACAGGGGGCGGACTGAAGCTTTCTTT.

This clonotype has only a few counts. The CDR3 sequence is CSARDAPEHEQYV. The CDR3 DNA follows: TGCAGTGCTAGAGACGCTCCGGAGCACGAGCAGTACGTC. The V and J genes are TRBV20-1 and TRBJ2-7; D is ambiguous. This CDR3 spans 13 amino acids. CDR1 and CDR2 (germline): DFQATT, SNEGSKA (reference sequence). Deletions cut 0 bases from V and 5 bases from J, with 11 bases between.

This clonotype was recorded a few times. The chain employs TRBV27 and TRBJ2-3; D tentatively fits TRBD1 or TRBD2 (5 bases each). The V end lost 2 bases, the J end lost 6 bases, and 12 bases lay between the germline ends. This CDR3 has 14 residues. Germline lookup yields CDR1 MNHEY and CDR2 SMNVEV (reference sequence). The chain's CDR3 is CASSLGTTPDTQYF. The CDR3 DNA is TGTGCCAGCAGTTTAGGGACCACCCCCGATACGCAGTATTTT.

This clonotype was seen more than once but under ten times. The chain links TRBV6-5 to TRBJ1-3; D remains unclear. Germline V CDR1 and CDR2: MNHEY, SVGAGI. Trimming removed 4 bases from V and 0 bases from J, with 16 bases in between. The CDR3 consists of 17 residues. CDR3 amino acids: CASSFKKGPFSGNTIYF. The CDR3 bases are TGTGCCAGCAGTTTCAAAAAGGGCCCCTTCTCTGGAAACACCATATATTTT.

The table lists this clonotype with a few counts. The CDR3 here is CASSEIHMSSYNEQFF. CDR3 nucleotide sequence: TGTGCCAGCAGCGAGATTCACATGAGCTCCTACAATGAGCAGTTCTTC. V and J are TRBV7-9 and TRBJ2-1; no clear D gene. Trimming took 5 bases from V and 0 from J, leaving 14 bases between them. In germline, CDR1 is SEHNR, CDR2 FQNEAQ (reference sequence). This CDR3 is 16 amino acids long. Using reference TRBV7-9 and TRBJ2-1 for the parts outside the CDR3, the full variable domain is DTGVSQNPRHKITKRGQNVTFRCDPISEHNRLYWYRQTLGQGPEFLTYFQNEAQLEKSRLLSDRFSAERPKGSFSTLEIQRTEQGDSAMYLCASSEIHMSSYNEQFFGPGTRLTVL.

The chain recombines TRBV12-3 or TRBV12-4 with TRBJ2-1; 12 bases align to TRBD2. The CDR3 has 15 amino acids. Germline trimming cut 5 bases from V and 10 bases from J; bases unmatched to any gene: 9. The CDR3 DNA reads TGTGCCAGCAGTCCCGGACTAGCGGGGAACGGGGAGCAGTTCTTC. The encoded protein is CASSPGLAGNGEQFF.

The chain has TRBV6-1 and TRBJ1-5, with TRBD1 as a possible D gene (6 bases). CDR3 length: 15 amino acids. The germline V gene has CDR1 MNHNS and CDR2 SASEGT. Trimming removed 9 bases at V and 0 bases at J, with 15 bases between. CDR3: CASSKGGYSNQPQHF. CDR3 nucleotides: TGTGCCAGTAGTAAGGGGGGTTATAGCAATCAGCCCCAGCATTTT.

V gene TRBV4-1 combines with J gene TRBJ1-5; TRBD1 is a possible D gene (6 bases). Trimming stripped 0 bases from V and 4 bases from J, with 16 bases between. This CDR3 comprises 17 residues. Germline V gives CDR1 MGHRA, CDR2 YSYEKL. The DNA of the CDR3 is TGCGCCAGCAGCCAAGATTTTAGGGGACAAGTAAATCAGCCCCAGCATTTT. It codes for CASSQDFRGQVNQPQHF.

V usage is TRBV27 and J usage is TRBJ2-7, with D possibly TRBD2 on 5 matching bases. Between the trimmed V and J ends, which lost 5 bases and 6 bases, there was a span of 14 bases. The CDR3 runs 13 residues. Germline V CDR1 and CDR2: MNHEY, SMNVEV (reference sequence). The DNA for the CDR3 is TGTGCCAGCAGTCCGGGATCGGGATTCGAGCAGTACTTC. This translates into CASSPGSGFEQYF.

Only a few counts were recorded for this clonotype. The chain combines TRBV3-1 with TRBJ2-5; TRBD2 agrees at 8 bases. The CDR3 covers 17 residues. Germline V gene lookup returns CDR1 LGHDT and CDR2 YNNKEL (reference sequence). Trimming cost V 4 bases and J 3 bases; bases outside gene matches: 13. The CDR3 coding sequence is TGTGCCAGCAGCCTTACCCCTGAGCGGGGGCCCAAAGAGACCCAGTACTTC. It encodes CASSLTPERGPKETQYF.

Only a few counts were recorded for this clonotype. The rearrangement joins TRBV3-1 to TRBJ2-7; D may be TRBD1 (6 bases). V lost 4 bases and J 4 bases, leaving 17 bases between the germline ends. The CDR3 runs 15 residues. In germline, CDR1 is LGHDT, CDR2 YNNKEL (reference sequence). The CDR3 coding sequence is TGTGCCAGCAGCCTAAACTGGACAGCGCCATACGAGCAGTACGTC. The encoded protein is CASSLNWTAPYEQYV.

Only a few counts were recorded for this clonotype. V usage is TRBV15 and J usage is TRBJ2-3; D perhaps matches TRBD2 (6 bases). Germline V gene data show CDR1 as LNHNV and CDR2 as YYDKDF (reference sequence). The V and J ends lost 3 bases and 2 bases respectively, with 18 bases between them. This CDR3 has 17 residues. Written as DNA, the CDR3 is TGTGCCACCAGCAGGGAGGGTTATGAGGGAACCACAGATACGCAGTATTTT. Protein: CATSREGYEGTTDTQYF.

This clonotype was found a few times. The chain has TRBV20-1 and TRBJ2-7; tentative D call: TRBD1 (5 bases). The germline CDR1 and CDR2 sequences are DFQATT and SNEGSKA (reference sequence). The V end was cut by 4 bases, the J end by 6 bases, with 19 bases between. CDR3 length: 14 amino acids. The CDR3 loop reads CSATSPRTHREQYV. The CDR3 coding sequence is TGCAGTGCTACCTCGCCAAGGACACACCGCGAGCAGTACGTC.

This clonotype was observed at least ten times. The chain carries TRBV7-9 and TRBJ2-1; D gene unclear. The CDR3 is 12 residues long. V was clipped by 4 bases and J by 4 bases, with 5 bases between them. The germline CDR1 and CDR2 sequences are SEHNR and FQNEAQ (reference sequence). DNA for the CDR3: TGTGCCAGCAGCTCAACTTACAATGAGCAGTTCTTC. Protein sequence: CASSSTYNEQFF.

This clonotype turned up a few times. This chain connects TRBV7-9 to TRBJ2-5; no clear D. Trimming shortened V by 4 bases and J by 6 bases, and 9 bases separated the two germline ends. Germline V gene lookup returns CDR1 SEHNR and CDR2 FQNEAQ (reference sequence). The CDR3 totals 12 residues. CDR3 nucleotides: TGTGCCAGCAGCTCTCTTCAGAAGACCCAGTACTTC. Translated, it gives CASSSLQKTQYF.

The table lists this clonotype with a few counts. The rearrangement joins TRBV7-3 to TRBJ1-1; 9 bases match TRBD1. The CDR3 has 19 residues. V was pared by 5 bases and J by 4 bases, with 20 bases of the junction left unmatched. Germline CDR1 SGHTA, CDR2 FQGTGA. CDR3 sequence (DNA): TGTGCCAGCAGCCCAAAGGGTGGGACAGGGCTCTCCCGGGGCACTGAAGCTTTCTTT. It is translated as CASSPKGGTGLSRGTEAFF.

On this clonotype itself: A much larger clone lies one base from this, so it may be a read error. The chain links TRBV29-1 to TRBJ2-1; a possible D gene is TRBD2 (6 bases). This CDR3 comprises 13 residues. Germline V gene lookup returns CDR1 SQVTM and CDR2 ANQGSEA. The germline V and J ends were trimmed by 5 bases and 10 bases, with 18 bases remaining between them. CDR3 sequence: CSVWWGRHYEQFF. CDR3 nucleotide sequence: TGCAGCGTTTGGTGGGGGAGGCACTACGAGCAGTTCTTC.

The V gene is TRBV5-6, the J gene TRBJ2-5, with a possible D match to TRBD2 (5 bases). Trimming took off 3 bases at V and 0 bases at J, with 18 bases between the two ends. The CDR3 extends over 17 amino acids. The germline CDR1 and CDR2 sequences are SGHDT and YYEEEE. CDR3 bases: TGTGCCAGCAGCTCTGGGGTGAGGGTTCGGCACCAAGAGACCCAGTACTTC. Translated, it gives CASSSGVRVRHQETQYF. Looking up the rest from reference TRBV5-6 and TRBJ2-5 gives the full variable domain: DAGVTQSPTHLIKTRGQQVTLRCSPKSGHDTVSWYQQALGQGPQFIFQYYEEEERQRGNFPDRFSGHQFPNYSSELNVNALLLGDSALYLCASSSGVRVRHQETQYFGPGTRLLVL.

Here the CDR3 DNA reads TGTGCCAGCAGCGAGGCCGCTTGGACTGAAGCTTTCTTT. Translating gives CASSEAAWTEAFF. The chain links TRBV12-3 or TRBV12-4 to TRBJ1-1, with no clear D. This CDR3 region has 13 residues. The V gene lost 6 bases and the J gene lost 5 bases, with 13 bases spanning the gap.

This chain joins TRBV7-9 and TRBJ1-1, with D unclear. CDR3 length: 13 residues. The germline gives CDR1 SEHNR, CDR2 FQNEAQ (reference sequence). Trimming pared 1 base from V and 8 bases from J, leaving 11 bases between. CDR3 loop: CASSLGVEVEAFF. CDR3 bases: TGTGCCAGCAGCTTAGGGGTCGAGGTGGAAGCTTTCTTT.

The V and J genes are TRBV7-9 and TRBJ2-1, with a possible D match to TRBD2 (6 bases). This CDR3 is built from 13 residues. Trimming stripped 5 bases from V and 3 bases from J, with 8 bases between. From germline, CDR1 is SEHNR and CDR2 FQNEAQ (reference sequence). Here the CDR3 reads CASSGGNYNEQFF. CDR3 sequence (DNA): TGTGCCAGCAGCGGGGGGAACTACAATGAGCAGTTCTTC.

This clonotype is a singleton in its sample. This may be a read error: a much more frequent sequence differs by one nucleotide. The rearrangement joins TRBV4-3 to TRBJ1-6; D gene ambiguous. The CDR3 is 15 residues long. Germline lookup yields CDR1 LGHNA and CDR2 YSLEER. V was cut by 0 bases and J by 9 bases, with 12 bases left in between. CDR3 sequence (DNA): TGCGCCAGCAGCCAAGATGGCCTAGGAAGTTCACCCCTCCACTTT. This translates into CASSQDGLGSSPLHF.

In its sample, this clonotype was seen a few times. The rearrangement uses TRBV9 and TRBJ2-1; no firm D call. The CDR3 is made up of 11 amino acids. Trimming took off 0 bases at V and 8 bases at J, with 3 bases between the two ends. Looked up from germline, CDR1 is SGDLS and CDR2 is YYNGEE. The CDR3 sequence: CASSVAHEQFF. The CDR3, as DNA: TGTGCCAGCAGCGTAGCTCATGAGCAGTTCTTC.

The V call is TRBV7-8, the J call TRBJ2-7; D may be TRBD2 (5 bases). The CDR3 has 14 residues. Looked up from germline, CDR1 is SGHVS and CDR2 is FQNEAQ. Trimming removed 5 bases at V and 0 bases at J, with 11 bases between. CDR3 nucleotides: TGTGCCAGCAGCCTCCCTGAGGGCTCCTACGAGCAGTACTTC. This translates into CASSLPEGSYEQYF.

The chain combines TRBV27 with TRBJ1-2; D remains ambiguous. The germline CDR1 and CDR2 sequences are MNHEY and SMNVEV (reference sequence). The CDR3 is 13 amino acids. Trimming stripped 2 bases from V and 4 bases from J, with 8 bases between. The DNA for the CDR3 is TGTGCCAGCAGTTTAGGTCTAACCTATGGCTACACCTTC. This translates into CASSLGLTYGYTF.

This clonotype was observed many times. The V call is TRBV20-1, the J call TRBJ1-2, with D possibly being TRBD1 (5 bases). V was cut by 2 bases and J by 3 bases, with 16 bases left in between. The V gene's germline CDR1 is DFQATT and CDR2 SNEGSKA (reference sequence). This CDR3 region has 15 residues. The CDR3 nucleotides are TGCAGTGCTAGAAAATTGGAGGTGGGGGACTATGGCTACACCTTC. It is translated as CSARKLEVGDYGYTF.

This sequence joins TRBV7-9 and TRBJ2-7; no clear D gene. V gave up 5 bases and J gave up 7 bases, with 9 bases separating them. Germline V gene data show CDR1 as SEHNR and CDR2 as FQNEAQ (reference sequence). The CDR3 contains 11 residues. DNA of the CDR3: TGTGCCAGCAGCCCCTTAGGGGAGCAGTACTTC. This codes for CASSPLGEQYF.

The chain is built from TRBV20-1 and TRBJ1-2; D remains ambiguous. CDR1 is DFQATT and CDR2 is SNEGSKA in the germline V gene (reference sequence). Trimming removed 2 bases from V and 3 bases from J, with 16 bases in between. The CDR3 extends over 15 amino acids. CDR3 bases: TGCAGTGCTAGATTCGCAGGTAGCACCTACTATGGCTACACCTTC. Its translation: CSARFAGSTYYGYTF.

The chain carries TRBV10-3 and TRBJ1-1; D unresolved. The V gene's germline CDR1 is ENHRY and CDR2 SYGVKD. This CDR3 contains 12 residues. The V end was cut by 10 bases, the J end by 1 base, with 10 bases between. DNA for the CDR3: TGTGCCACCGAGGGTCAGAACACTGAAGCTTTCTTT. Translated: CATEGQNTEAFF.

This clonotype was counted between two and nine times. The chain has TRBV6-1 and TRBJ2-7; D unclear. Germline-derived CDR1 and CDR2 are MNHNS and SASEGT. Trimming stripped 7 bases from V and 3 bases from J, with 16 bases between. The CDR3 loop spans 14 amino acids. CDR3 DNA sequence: TGTGCCAGCACCGCAGGAATAGGAGACTACGAGCAGTACTTC. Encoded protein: CASTAGIGDYEQYF.

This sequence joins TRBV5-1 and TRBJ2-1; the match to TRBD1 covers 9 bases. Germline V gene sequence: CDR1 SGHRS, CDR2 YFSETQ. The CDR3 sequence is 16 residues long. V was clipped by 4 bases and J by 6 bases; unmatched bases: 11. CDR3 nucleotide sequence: TGCGCCAGCAGCGCCCCAACAGGGGGCGCGGGCAATGAGCAGTTCTTC. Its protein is CASSAPTGGAGNEQFF.